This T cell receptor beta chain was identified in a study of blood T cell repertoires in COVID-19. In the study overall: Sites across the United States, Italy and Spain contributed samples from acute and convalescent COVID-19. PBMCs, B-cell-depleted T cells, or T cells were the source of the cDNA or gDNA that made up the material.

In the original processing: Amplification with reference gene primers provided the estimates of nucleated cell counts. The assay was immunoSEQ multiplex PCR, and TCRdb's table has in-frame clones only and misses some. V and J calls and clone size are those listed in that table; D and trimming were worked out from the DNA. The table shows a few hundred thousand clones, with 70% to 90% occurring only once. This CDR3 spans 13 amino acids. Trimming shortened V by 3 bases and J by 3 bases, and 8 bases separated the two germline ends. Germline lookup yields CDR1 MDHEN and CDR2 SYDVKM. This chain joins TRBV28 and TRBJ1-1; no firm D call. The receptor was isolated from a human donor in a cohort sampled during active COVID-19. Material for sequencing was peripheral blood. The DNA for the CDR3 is TGTGCCAGCAGTTTGGGCAGAGACACTGAAGCTTTCTTT. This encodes CASSLGRDTEAFF. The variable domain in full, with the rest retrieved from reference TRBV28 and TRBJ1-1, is DVKVTQSSRYLVKRTGEKVFLECVQDMDHENMFWYRQDPGLGLRLIYFSYDVKMKEKGDIPEGYSVSREKKERFSLILESASTNQTSMYLCASSLGRDTEAFFGQGTRLTVV.